The rows below give T cell receptor beta chains drawn from one sample of a study of shared clonotypes between healthy human individuals. TCRdb keeps only in-frame clones here, not all; method: immunoSEQ multiplex PCR. This table holds around 700,000 clones, 73% found once. The specimen was memory CD4+ T cells sorted from blood. The receptors stem from a woman younger than 45 in good health. Both conserved end residues are part of each CDR3. Each record gives: CDR3 length, D gene, clone size, J gene, V gene, CDR3 DNA, CDR3 protein. The D gene is left open where the match is weak. Clone size appears in some rows only: once, few, many, or a class for an expanded clone.

length: 14; D: TRBD1; size: many; J: TRBJ2-7; V: TRBV6-5; DNA: TGTGCCAGCAGTAGGGACAGGTCGCCCCACGAGCAGTACTTC; CDR3: CASSRDRSPHEQYF
length: 13; D: NA; size: few; J: TRBJ2-1; V: TRBV30; DNA: TGTGCCTGGAGTCCGGGAGAGCCCAATGAGCAGTTCTTC; CDR3: CAWSPGEPNEQFF
length: 21; D: TRBD1; size: NA; J: TRBJ2-7; V: TRBV4-2; DNA: TGTGCCAGCAGCCTCCTGTGGCGGGGACAGGGCCTCCTAACCCCTTCCTACGAGCAGTACTTC; CDR3: CASSLLWRGQGLLTPSYEQYF
length: 12; D: NA; size: NA; J: TRBJ1-4; V: TRBV15; DNA: TGTGCCACCAGCAGTGATACTGAAAAACTGTTTTTT; CDR3: CATSSDTEKLFF
length: 13; D: NA; size: NA; J: TRBJ1-1; V: TRBV5-4; DNA: TGTGCCAGCAGTCTACAGGGAATTGCTGAAGCTTTCTTT; CDR3: CASSLQGIAEAFF
length: 15; D: TRBD1; size: NA; J: TRBJ2-7; V: TRBV15; DNA: TGTGCCACCAGCAGAGCGGGGACAGGGGGCTACGAGCAGTACTTC; CDR3: CATSRAGTGGYEQYF
length: 18; D: NA; size: few; J: TRBJ2-1; V: TRBV4-1; DNA: TGCGCCAGCAGCCTTAGGACAGGCGGGACTGGACTAGTCTATGAGCAGTTCTTC; CDR3: CASSLRTGGTGLVYEQFF
length: 15; D: NA; size: NA; J: TRBJ1-5; V: TRBV9; DNA: TGTGCCAGCAGCGTAGGACCGGTTAGCAATCAGCCCCAGCATTTT; CDR3: CASSVGPVSNQPQHF
length: 15; D: NA; size: NA; J: TRBJ2-7; V: TRBV6-5; DNA: TGTGCCTCCCAAGTCCGGGGGGCGGTTTCCTACGAGCAGTACTTC; CDR3: CASQVRGAVSYEQYF
length: 15; D: TRBD2; size: NA; J: TRBJ2-2; V: TRBV2; DNA: TGTGCCAGCACGAGACTAGCGGGAGTCCCCGGGGAGCTGTTTTTT; CDR3: CASTRLAGVPGELFF
length: 12; D: NA; size: NA; J: TRBJ2-7; V: TRBV9; DNA: TGTGCCAGCAGCGTAGACTCCTACGAGCAGTACTTC; CDR3: CASSVDSYEQYF
length: 13; D: NA; size: NA; J: TRBJ2-1; V: TRBV5-1; DNA: TGCGCCAGCAGAAGGAGCTCCTACAATGAGCAGTTCTTC; CDR3: CASRRSSYNEQFF
length: 14; D: TRBD2; size: NA; J: TRBJ2-7; V: TRBV7-7; DNA: TGTGCCAGCAGCCCACATAGCGGGGACTACGAGCAGTACTTC; CDR3: CASSPHSGDYEQYF
length: 13; D: NA; size: NA; J: TRBJ1-2; V: TRBV27; DNA: TGTGCCAGCAGTGGTCTGTGGGGAAACGGCTACACCTTC; CDR3: CASSGLWGNGYTF
length: 14; D: NA; size: NA; J: TRBJ2-7; V: TRBV15; DNA: TGTGCCACCAGCAGAGATCCCACCACCTACGAGCAGTACTTC; CDR3: CATSRDPTTYEQYF
length: 16; D: TRBD1; size: NA; J: TRBJ1-1; V: TRBV19; DNA: TGTGCCAGTAGTTTACAGGGGGCGGGGAGGAACACTGAAGCTTTCTTT; CDR3: CASSLQGAGRNTEAFF
length: 14; D: NA; size: NA; J: TRBJ2-5; V: TRBV10-3; DNA: TGTGCCATCACCCGGGACTCCCGCCAAGGGACCCAGTACTTC; CDR3: CAITRDSRQGTQYF
length: 13; D: NA; size: NA; J: TRBJ2-1; V: TRBV6-4; DNA: TGTGCCAGCAGTGACTCAGAAATCAATGAGCAGTTCTTC; CDR3: CASSDSEINEQFF